A single sample gave rise to the 6 T cell receptor beta chains below, sequenced in a study of cytomegalovirus exposure and HLA in healthy donors. Primers: 60 Vbeta forward and 13 Jbeta reverse. Profiling relied on immunoSEQ multiplex PCR, and the TCRdb table lists in-frame clones only, not all of them. The table shows some 180,000 clones, with roughly 68% occurring only once. The sequencing input was PBMCs. The receptors derive from a woman in her thirties in good health and CMV-seronegative.

The chain joins TRBV9 to TRBJ1-3; TRBD1 matches at 7 bases. J gave up 4 bases and V 4 bases, and 8 bases lay outside the gene matches. This CDR3 has 15 amino acids. CDR1 and CDR2 from the germline V gene are SGDLS and YYNGEE. The CDR3 region is CASSTRQGVGNTIYF. CDR3 DNA: TGTGCCAGCAGCACTCGACAGGGAGTGGGAAACACCATATATTTT.

The V gene is TRBV6-1, the J gene TRBJ2-7; no clear D gene. Germline V CDR1 and CDR2: MNHNS, SASEGT. Trimming cost V 6 bases and J 2 bases, with 14 bases left between them. The CDR3 contains 14 residues. The CDR3 nucleotides are TGTGCCAGCAGCGATAGAAGTCGGGCCTACGAGCAGTACTTC. It specifies CASSDRSRAYEQYF.

This chain joins TRBV5-6 and TRBJ1-1; D gene ambiguous. The V end was cut by 4 bases, the J end by 3 bases, with 13 bases between. This CDR3 spans 14 amino acids. The germline gives CDR1 SGHDT, CDR2 YYEEEE. CDR3 amino acids: CASSPLAAYTEAFF. The CDR3 coding sequence is TGTGCCAGCAGCCCACTTGCGGCCTACACTGAAGCTTTCTTT. The full variable domain, rest sourced from reference TRBV5-6 and TRBJ1-1, is DAGVTQSPTHLIKTRGQQVTLRCSPKSGHDTVSWYQQALGQGPQFIFQYYEEEERQRGNFPDRFSGHQFPNYSSELNVNALLLGDSALYLCASSPLAAYTEAFFGQGTRLTVV.

This sequence joins TRBV7-2 and TRBJ1-3, with D hard to call. Looked up from germline, CDR1 is SGHTA and CDR2 is FQGNSA. The CDR3 covers 14 residues. Trimming removed 2 bases at V and 8 bases at J, with 13 bases between. The CDR3 DNA follows: TGTGCCAGCAGCTTAAATGGGCCGCGGGACACCATATATTTT. Its protein product is CASSLNGPRDTIYF. The whole variable domain, remainder taken from reference TRBV7-2 and TRBJ1-3, is GAGVSQSPSNKVTEKGKDVELRCDPISGHTALYWYRQSLGQGLEFLIYFQGNSAPDKSGLPSDRFSAERTGGSVSTLTIQRTQQEDSAVYLCASSLNGPRDTIYFGEGSWLTVV.

The chain recombines TRBV2 with TRBJ2-2; D might be TRBD2 (6 bases). Deletions cut 8 bases from V and 8 bases from J, with 9 bases between. The CDR3 loop spans 11 amino acids. CDR1 SNHLY and CDR2 FYNNEI come from the germline V gene. The DNA for the CDR3 is TGTGCCAGCTCGCGGGGAGGGGAGCTGTTTTTT. Translated, it gives CASSRGGELFF.

The chain recombines TRBV10-2 with TRBJ1-6; no definite D call. The germline V and J ends were trimmed by 5 bases and 7 bases, with 6 bases remaining between them. The CDR3 is 12 amino acids. CDR1 is WSHSY and CDR2 is SAAADI in the germline V gene. CDR3: CASSMANSPLHF. The CDR3 coding sequence is TGCGCCAGCAGTATGGCCAATTCACCCCTCCACTTT.